These T cell receptor beta chains were read from a single sample in a study of response to subunit inactivated influenza vaccine. TCRdb ran MiXCR on the RT-PCR reads and lists one entry per CDR3 protein. The data show around 650,000 distinct CDR3 sequences, about a sixth seen once. The source was PBMCs from blood, collected about 11 days after vaccination. These receptors originate from a man aged 50 or older who received an inactivated influenza vaccine. Both conserved end residues are part of each CDR3. Each record gives: clone size, D gene, V gene, J gene, CDR3 length, CDR3 protein, CDR3 DNA. The D gene is left open where the match is weak. Size tells how often a clone was seen (once, few, many) or the class of an expanded clone, and some rows leave it out.

>few|TRBD1|TRBV7-2|TRBJ1-3|15
CASRTDRNSGNTIYF
TGTGCCAGCAGAACGGACAGGAACTCTGGAAACACCATATATTTT
>few|.|TRBV10-2|TRBJ1-3|16
CASSDPPGIDGNTIYF
TGCGCCAGCAGTGATCCCCCGGGCATCGATGGAAACACCATATATTTT
>.|.|TRBV3-1|TRBJ2-3|17
CASSHGRDIGATDTQYF
TGTGCCAGCAGCCACGGAAGAGATATCGGGGCTACAGATACGCAGTATTTT
>few|.|TRBV6-2/TRBV6-3|TRBJ2-6|16
CASSYTRPGGANVLTF
TGTGCCAGCAGTTACACCAGGCCTGGGGGGGCCAACGTCCTGACTTTC
>.|.|TRBV4-1|TRBJ1-1|16
CASSQDFSFKGTEAFF
TGCGCCAGCAGCCAAGATTTTAGCTTCAAGGGCACTGAAGCTTTCTTT
>few|.|TRBV20-1|TRBJ2-1|16
CSARDRGQKIYNEQFF
TGCAGTGCTAGAGATCGAGGGCAGAAAATTTACAATGAGCAGTTCTTC
>few|.|TRBV18|TRBJ2-4|15
CASSPRRVRRNIQYF
TGTGCCAGCTCACCACGCAGGGTGCGCAGGAACATTCAGTACTTC
>many|.|TRBV7-2|TRBJ2-7|15
CASARNRAGSYEQYF
TGTGCCAGCGCTAGAAACAGGGCGGGCAGCTACGAGCAGTACTTC
>few|TRBD1|TRBV20-1|TRBJ1-6|12
CSAKTGFSPLHF
TGCAGTGCCAAGACAGGGTTTTCACCCCTCCACTTT
>few|.|TRBV5-4|TRBJ2-3|21
CASSLDVSVWTQMENTDTQYF
TGTGCCAGCAGCTTGGATGTTTCAGTCTGGACTCAGATGGAAAACACAGATACGCAGTATTTT
>few|TRBD2|TRBV15|TRBJ2-4|15
CATSKGRGVGNIQYF
TGTGCCACCAGCAAAGGGAGGGGAGTCGGGAACATTCAGTACTTC
>few|.|TRBV5-5|TRBJ2-2|17
CASSLVNSFANTGELFF
TGTGCCAGCAGCTTGGTGAACAGCTTCGCGAACACCGGGGAGCTGTTTTTT
>many|.|TRBV6-2/TRBV6-3|TRBJ2-3|11
CASSYGGTQYF
TGTGCCAGCAGTTACGGAGGGACGCAGTATTTT
>.|.|TRBV4-1|TRBJ2-6|19
CASSQVNFYVSSGANVLTF
TGCGCCAGCAGCCAAGTGAATTTTTACGTTAGCTCTGGGGCCAACGTCCTGACTTTC
>.|.|TRBV4-3|TRBJ1-3|16
CASSPKTVASGNTIYF
TGCGCCAGCAGCCCGAAGACAGTCGCCTCTGGAAACACCATATATTTT
>.|.|TRBV27|TRBJ2-1|14
CASSPRSSYNEQFF
TGTGCCAGCAGTCCCCGTAGCTCCTACAATGAGCAGTTCTTC
>.|.|TRBV7-9|TRBJ1-2|12
CASSLAPDSYTF
TGTGCCAGCAGCTTAGCGCCAGACAGCTACACCTTC
>few|TRBD1|TRBV27|TRBJ2-1|15
CASSRGSGLYNEQFF
TGTGCCAGCAGCAGGGGGTCGGGCTTATACAATGAGCAGTTCTTC
>few|.|TRBV27|TRBJ2-5|14
CASSRRGRGETQYF
TGTGCCAGCAGCCGAAGGGGGAGGGGGGAGACCCAGTACTTC
>.|.|TRBV30|TRBJ1-3|12
CAWRGSGNTIYF
TGTGCCTGGAGGGGGTCCGGAAACACCATATATTTT
>.|.|TRBV4-3|TRBJ2-4|20
CASSQDKGMDYPGAKNIQYF
TGCGCCAGCAGCCAAGATAAGGGTATGGACTACCCGGGAGCCAAAAACATTCAGTACTTC
>.|TRBD2|TRBV7-2|TRBJ2-5|14
CASSSPGLEETQYF
TGTGCCAGCAGCTCTCCGGGACTAGAGGAGACCCAGTACTTC
>.|.|TRBV3-1|TRBJ2-6|15
CASSQDASGANVLTF
TGTGCCAGCAGCCAAGATGCTTCCGGGGCCAACGTCCTGACTTTC
>.|TRBD1|TRBV2|TRBJ1-1|15
CASRESRDRNTEAFF
TGTGCCAGCAGAGAATCTCGGGACAGGAACACTGAAGCTTTCTTT
>.|TRBD2|TRBV19|TRBJ2-7|16
CASSVRLAGGPNEQYF
TGTGCCAGTAGTGTTCGACTAGCGGGAGGGCCAAACGAGCAGTACTTC
>.|.|TRBV5-1|TRBJ1-2|14
CASSLADSNYGYTF
TGCGCCAGCAGCTTGGCGGACAGCAACTATGGCTACACCTTC
>few|.|TRBV29-1|TRBJ1-2|14
CSVLPGHRSYGYTF
TGCAGCGTCCTACCGGGACATAGAAGCTATGGCTACACCTTC
>few|TRBD2|TRBV18|TRBJ2-4|17
CASSPQSQPAGGHIQYF
TGTGCCAGCTCACCACAAAGCCAGCCAGCGGGAGGCCACATTCAGTACTTC
>many|TRBD2|TRBV24-1|TRBJ2-1|15
CATSDLGSSGIGQFF
TGTGCCACCAGTGATTTGGGTAGTAGCGGGATCGGGCAGTTCTTC
>.|.|TRBV7-9|TRBJ2-5|15
CASSFGQGLQETQYF
TGTGCCAGCAGCTTCGGACAGGGACTACAAGAGACCCAGTACTTC
>few|.|TRBV28|TRBJ1-1|14
CASWGGQMNTEAFF
TGTGCCAGCTGGGGGGGGCAGATGAACACTGAAGCTTTCTTT
>.|TRBD2|TRBV7-2|TRBJ2-3|15
CASSLGTRFTDTQYF
TGTGCCAGCAGCTTGGGGACTAGATTCACAGATACGCAGTATTTT
>.|.|TRBV10-2|TRBJ1-6|14
CASSDWVEVSPLHF
TGCGCCAGCAGTGATTGGGTAGAGGTTTCACCCCTCCACTTT
>few|TRBD1|TRBV7-9|TRBJ2-7|17
CASSLGSGQGVGKRVRF
TGTGCCAGCAGCTTAGGGTCGGGTCAGGGGGTCGGAAAACGAGTTCGCTTC
>.|TRBD1|TRBV9|TRBJ2-1|16
CASSVVGTGSYNEQFF
TGTGCCAGCAGCGTAGTTGGGACAGGCTCCTACAATGAGCAGTTCTTC
>.|TRBD1|TRBV30|TRBJ1-2|13
CAWKDRGNYGYTF
TGTGCCTGGAAAGACAGGGGGAACTATGGCTACACCTTC
>.|.|TRBV7-9|TRBJ2-4|13
CASSLDGGALQYF
TGTGCCAGCAGCTTAGACGGGGGCGCGCTTCAGTACTTC
>few|.|TRBV27|TRBJ2-4|15
CASSLSLGFGHIQYF
TGTGCCAGCAGTTTATCGTTGGGGTTTGGGCACATTCAGTACTTC
>.|TRBD2|TRBV11-2|TRBJ2-1|15
CASSPLAGGPHEQFF
TGTGCCAGCAGCCCACTAGCGGGGGGGCCCCATGAGCAGTTCTTC
>.|.|TRBV19|TRBJ2-4|14
CASASRGGKNIQYF
TGTGCCAGTGCCTCCAGGGGGGGCAAAAACATTCAGTACTTC
>.|.|TRBV6-2/TRBV6-3|TRBJ1-3|16
CASSYRRAASGNTIYF
TGTGCCAGCAGTTATCGACGGGCTGCTTCTGGAAACACCATATATTTT
>once|.|TRBV29-1|TRBJ2-3|13
CSVARQYTDTQYF
TGCAGCGTTGCAAGACAGTACACAGATACGCAGTATTTT
>few|.|TRBV6-1|TRBJ1-5|15
CATSTGRISNQPQHF
TGTGCCACCTCGACCGGCAGGATTAGCAATCAGCCCCAGCATTTT